A selection of T cell receptor beta chains follows, all from one sample in a study of blood T cells in healthy people across ages. Via MiXCR, TCRdb re-called the 5' RACE reads, giving one row per CDR3 protein. The sample lists some 320,000 distinct CDR3 sequences; 25% to 30% were seen once. The sequencing sample was made of blood. The receptors come from a woman aged 65 to 85 in good health. The CDR3 runs from the conserved cysteine through the conserved F or W. D genes are given only for firm matches. Size is stated for part of the rows, as once, few or many counts, or as a class when the clone is expanded.

D gene	clone size	V gene	J gene	CDR3 protein	CDR3 DNA
-	few	TRBV7-6	TRBJ2-1	CASSRVSSYNEQFF	TGTGCCAGCAGCCGGGTTAGTTCCTACAATGAGCAGTTCTTC
-	-	TRBV4-1	TRBJ1-1	CASSQVYPGRERNPEAFF	TGCGCCAGCAGCCAAGTATATCCTGGGCGGGAAAGGAATCCTGAAGCTTTCTTT
-	-	TRBV13	TRBJ1-2	CASSLDESNYGYTF	TGTGCCAGCAGCTTAGACGAGAGTAACTATGGCTACACCTTC
-	-	TRBV7-9	TRBJ1-2	CASSLDTHRGYTF	TGTGCCAGCAGCTTAGACACCCACCGGGGCTACACCTTC
-	few	TRBV19	TRBJ2-1	CASSILRGEQFF	TGTGCCAGTAGTATCCTCCGGGGTGAGCAGTTCTTC
-	-	TRBV20-1	TRBJ1-4	CSAYEPARGNEKLFF	TGCAGTGCCTATGAACCCGCCAGGGGTAATGAAAAACTGTTTTTT
-	few	TRBV11-2	TRBJ2-1	CASSLVVAGYNEQFF	TGTGCCAGCAGCTTAGTGGTCGCTGGATACAATGAGCAGTTCTTC
TRBD1	few	TRBV24-1	TRBJ1-2	CATSAWTGGGYTF	TGTGCCACCAGTGCGTGGACAGGGGGTGGCTACACCTTC
TRBD2	-	TRBV3-1	TRBJ2-1	CASSQGWNSGSKEQFF	TGTGCCAGCAGCCAAGGGTGGAATAGCGGGAGTAAGGAGCAGTTCTTC
TRBD1	-	TRBV6-5	TRBJ2-2	CASSRRRDSPGELFF	TGTGCCAGCAGTCGCCGCCGGGACAGCCCCGGGGAGCTGTTTTTT
-	few	TRBV20-1	TRBJ1-2	CTGGGYTF	TGCACTGGGGGTGGCTACACCTTC
TRBD2	many	TRBV27	TRBJ2-7	CASSYRLAGTYEQYF	TGTGCCAGCAGTTACCGACTAGCGGGGACCTACGAGCAGTACTTC
-	few	TRBV7-8	TRBJ2-3	CASSPGRQRDTQYF	TGTGCCAGCAGCCCTGGCAGACAACGGGATACGCAGTATTTT
-	-	TRBV28	TRBJ1-2	CASSIQVDTYGYTF	TGTGCCAGCAGTATCCAAGTCGACACTTATGGCTACACCTTC
-	-	TRBV7-3	TRBJ2-1	CASSLMGGISNEQFF	TGTGCCAGCAGCTTAATGGGGGGAATCAGCAATGAGCAGTTCTTC
-	-	TRBV7-8	TRBJ2-5	CASSLSSVGGPALKQYF	TGTGCCAGCAGCTTATCTTCCGTGGGGGGTCCCGCCTTGAAGCAGTACTTC
TRBD2	few	TRBV14	TRBJ2-3	CASSQVYGRGTDTQYF	TGTGCCAGCAGCCAAGTCTACGGGAGGGGCACAGATACGCAGTATTTT
TRBD1	few	TRBV12-3/TRBV12-4	TRBJ1-2	CASSGPRTGGGGYTF	TGTGCCAGCAGTGGCCCGCGGACAGGGGGCGGTGGCTACACCTTC
TRBD1	few	TRBV20-1	TRBJ1-5	CSARDFMAAGGKQPQHF	TGCAGTGCTAGAGATTTCATGGCCGCAGGGGGCAAGCAGCCCCAGCATTTT
-	-	TRBV7-8	TRBJ2-5	CASSLAGTEETQYF	TGTGCCAGCAGCTTAGCCGGGACGGAAGAGACCCAGTACTTC
TRBD2	few	TRBV7-2	TRBJ2-7	CASSSTTRTSGRGIYEQYF	TGTGCCAGCAGCTCAACGACCCGGACTAGCGGGAGAGGGATCTACGAGCAGTACTTC
TRBD1	-	TRBV28	TRBJ2-7	CASSLETGVGTSYEQYF	TGTGCCAGCAGTTTAGAAACAGGGGTGGGGACCTCCTACGAGCAGTACTTC
TRBD1	-	TRBV7-2	TRBJ2-3	CASSSRTGGRDTQYF	TGTGCCAGCAGCTCGCGGACAGGGGGCAGAGATACGCAGTATTTT
TRBD1	-	TRBV28	TRBJ2-7	CASSIGTARGAYEQYF	TGTGCCAGCAGTATTGGGACAGCTCGGGGCGCCTACGAGCAGTACTTC